The next 18 T cell receptor beta chains were all read from a single sample in a study of response to subunit inactivated influenza vaccine. MiXCR, run by TCRdb on the RT-PCR reads, gives a single entry per CDR3 protein. The sample comprises 650,000 to 800,000 distinct CDR3 sequences, approximately 17% of which are singletons, and about 11% rests with the top ten. Sequences were derived from PBMCs from blood, sampled approximately 5 days after vaccination. Receptors originate from a man over 45 who received an inactivated influenza vaccine.

This clonotype appeared many times. The gene calls are TRBV20-1 and TRBJ2-1; 8 bases agree with TRBD2. This CDR3 has 15 residues. The ends lost 0 bases at V and 6 bases at J; junction bases unmatched: 7. Germline V gene lookup returns CDR1 DFQATT and CDR2 SNEGSKA (reference sequence). The DNA of the CDR3 is TGCAGTGCTAGAGATATACGGGAGGGCCGCAATGAGCAGTTCTTC. Protein: CSARDIREGRNEQFF.

This clonotype was detected only a few times. The chain couples TRBV27 to TRBJ2-3; possible D gene TRBD1, 6 bases. Germline V lookup: CDR1 MNHEY, CDR2 SMNVEV (reference sequence). The CDR3 loop spans 21 amino acids. V gave up 6 bases and J gave up 6 bases, with 37 bases separating them. The CDR3 is CASSPKSLPRDKVPRADTQYF. CDR3 sequence (DNA): TGTGCCAGCAGCCCCAAAAGTTTGCCCCGGGACAAGGTGCCACGGGCGGATACGCAGTATTTT.

The V call is TRBV6-2 or TRBV6-3, the J call TRBJ2-3; D is unresolved. The CDR3 runs to 15 residues. CDR1 is MNHEY, CDR2 SVGEGT, per germline. V was clipped by 0 bases and J by 2 bases, with 9 bases between them. The CDR3 sequence is CASSYSKQSTDTQYF. The DNA of the CDR3 is TGTGCCAGCAGTTACTCGAAGCAGTCCACAGATACGCAGTATTTT.

This clonotype showed up many times. J is TRBJ2-3 and V is TRBV20-1; 7 bases align to TRBD2. The CDR3 has 13 amino acids. V trimming: 2 bases; J trimming: 4 bases; junction bases outside the gene matches: 3. Germline loops: CDR1 DFQATT, CDR2 SNEGSKA (reference sequence). The CDR3 nucleotides read TGCAGTGCTAGATGGGGGGGTGCAGATACGCAGTATTTT. This codes for CSARWGGADTQYF.

The V call is TRBV4-2, the J call TRBJ2-5; either TRBD1 or TRBD2 may fit D (5 bases each). Germline CDR1 is LGHNA and CDR2 is YNFKEQ. This CDR3 has 17 amino acids. The ends were cut back, 1 base at V and 5 bases at J, with 20 bases in the middle. For the CDR3, the DNA is TGTGCCAGCAGCCAAGGAACCACCGGGGCGCACTGGGAGACCCAGTACTTC. This gives the protein CASSQGTTGAHWETQYF.

This chain links TRBV5-5 with TRBJ2-2, with TRBD1 as a possible D gene (6 bases). Germline V gene lookup returns CDR1 SGHKS and CDR2 YYEKEE (reference sequence). V shed 2 bases and J shed 2 bases, with 13 bases lying between them. The CDR3 has 16 amino acids. Written as DNA, the CDR3 is TGTGCCAGCAGCTTTACGTCAGGGGCCAACACCGGGGAGCTGTTTTTT. Translating it yields CASSFTSGANTGELFF.

The chain recombines TRBV27 with TRBJ1-6; the match to TRBD1 covers 7 bases. The CDR3 consists of 13 residues. The germline CDR1 and CDR2 sequences are MNHEY and SMNVEV (reference sequence). The J segment lost 9 bases and the V segment lost 4 bases, leaving 3 bases of the junction unmatched. CDR3 DNA: TGTGCCAGCAGTTGGGACAGAGCTTCACCCCTCCACTTT. This gives the protein CASSWDRASPLHF.

This clonotype was observed a few times. This rearrangement joins TRBV20-1 to TRBJ2-7; D tentatively reads TRBD1 or TRBD2 (6 bases each). CDR3 length: 13 residues. The germline V gene encodes CDR1 DFQATT and CDR2 SNEGSKA (reference sequence). V was shortened by 6 bases and J by 3 bases, with 15 bases between the two germline ends. CDR3 DNA sequence: TGCAGTGCGCGGGACACGAGCCTCTACGAGCAGTACTTC. Translated: CSARDTSLYEQYF.

This clonotype was seen a few times. This rearrangement joins TRBV7-3 to TRBJ2-3; D is ambiguous. This CDR3 spans 15 amino acids. Between the trimmed V and J ends, which lost 4 bases and 0 bases, there was a span of 11 bases. Per germline, CDR1 SGHTA and CDR2 FQGTGA. This chain's CDR3 is CASSSDGYSTDTQYF. CDR3 DNA: TGTGCCAGCAGCTCGGACGGGTATAGCACAGATACGCAGTATTTT. Filled out from reference TRBV7-3 and TRBJ2-3, the complete variable domain reads GAGVSQTPSNKVTEKGKYVELRCDPISGHTALYWYRQSLGQGPEFLIYFQGTGAADDSGLPNDRFFAVRPEGSVSTLKIQRTERGDSAVYLCASSSDGYSTDTQYFGPGTRLTVL.

The chain employs TRBV12-3 or TRBV12-4 and TRBJ1-1; D unclear. Between the trimmed V and J ends, which lost 5 bases and 5 bases, there was a span of 15 bases. This CDR3 contains 14 residues. CDR3 sequence (DNA): TGTGCCAGCAGTACCGGTCCGGGCGGGACTGAAGCTTTCTTT. The encoded protein is CASSTGPGGTEAFF.

This clonotype was detected only a few times. The rearrangement uses TRBV5-6 and TRBJ2-7; the match to TRBD1 covers 7 bases. The junction had 11 bases not matched to a gene; V was cut back by 4 bases and J by 4 bases. The CDR3 contains 15 residues. Germline V gene lookup returns CDR1 SGHDT and CDR2 YYEEEE. CDR3 sequence (DNA): TGTGCCAGCAGCCGGCTAAACCAGGGGGTGTACGAGCAGTACTTC. Residues: CASSRLNQGVYEQYF.

The chain links TRBV12-3 or TRBV12-4 to TRBJ2-3; 9 bases match TRBD2. The CDR3 contains 15 residues. Losses at the gene ends were 5 bases for V and 5 bases for J; bases not matched to a gene: 8. The CDR3 sequence: CASSAQSGRQDTQYF. The CDR3 DNA reads TGTGCCAGCAGTGCCCAAAGCGGGAGGCAAGATACGCAGTATTTT.

This chain uses TRBV28 with TRBJ2-4; 7 positions match TRBD1. Trimming at V came to 5 bases and at J to 0 bases, leaving 7 bases not matched to a gene. Looked up from germline, CDR1 is MDHEN and CDR2 is SYDVKM. There are 16 residues in the CDR3. CDR3 loop: CASSTGTAQAKNIQYF. The CDR3, as DNA: TGTGCCAGCAGTACCGGGACAGCCCAAGCCAAAAACATTCAGTACTTC.

This clonotype has ten or more counts. The chain links TRBV2 to TRBJ2-1, with 7 bases fitting TRBD2. J lost 4 bases, V lost 3 bases, and 6 bases had no gene match. Germline loops: CDR1 SNHLY, CDR2 FYNNEI. The CDR3 sequence is 15 residues long. The CDR3 region has the DNA TGTGCCAGCAGTGAGGGGTCTAGCGGATACAATGAGCAGTTCTTC. Amino acid sequence: CASSEGSSGYNEQFF.

This clonotype came up a few times. Its ends do not fully match the called genes, so a read error is possible. V and J are TRBV28 and TRBJ2-7, with D perhaps matching TRBD2 (6 bases). CDR3 length equals 13 residues. Germline-derived CDR1 and CDR2 are MDHEN and SYDVKM. CDR3 protein: CASSLGIAVDYLF. CDR3 coding DNA: TGTGCCAGCAGTTTAGGGATCGCGGTGGACTACCTCTTC.

The chain uses TRBV12-3 or TRBV12-4 and TRBJ1-2; the D gene is possibly TRBD1 (5 bases). The CDR3 runs to 13 residues. The V end lost 0 bases, the J end lost 8 bases, and 10 bases lay between the germline ends. The chain's CDR3 is CASSLAGTAGYTF. CDR3 bases: TGTGCCAGCAGTTTAGCCGGGACCGCAGGCTACACCTTC.

In regard to this clonotype: A much larger clone differs from this one at a single base, so this may be a read error. The V call is TRBV7-9, the J call TRBJ2-2; D remains unclear. Per germline, CDR1 SEHNR and CDR2 FQNEAQ (reference sequence). The CDR3 covers 11 residues. The CDR3 region is CAISPTGELFF. The CDR3 region has the DNA TGTGCCATCAGCCCTACCGGGGAGCTGTTTTTT.

This clonotype has only a few counts. The J gene is TRBJ1-5, the V gene TRBV6-1; 9 nucleotides agree with TRBD1. V gave up 5 bases and J gave up 3 bases; unmatched junction bases: 2. Germline V CDR1 and CDR2: MNHNS, SASEGT. The CDR3 spans 14 residues. CDR3 region: CASSRTGVNQPQHF. CDR3 DNA: TGTGCCAGCAGTAGGACAGGGGTCAATCAGCCCCAGCATTTT.